These T cell receptor beta chains were read from a single sample in a study of cytomegalovirus exposure and HLA in healthy donors. Using immunoSEQ multiplex PCR, the repertoire was profiled, and TCRdb retains in-frame clones only, with some absent. The sample has 100,000 to 120,000 clones; around 82% are singletons. Sequenced material: PBMCs. These receptor sequences come from a woman aged 25 to 39 in good health and CMV-seropositive. CDR3s include the opening cysteine and the closing phenylalanine or tryptophan. Fields, in order: clone size, D gene, J gene, V gene, CDR3 DNA, CDR3 protein. The D gene is left open where the match is weak. Part of the rows lack a size; the others show once, few, many or a class for expanded clones.

abundance: few; d_gene: .; j_gene: TRBJ2-3; v_gene: TRBV9; CDR3nt: TGTGCCAGCAGCGTATATCTTGGCACAGATACGCAGTATTTT; CDR3aa: CASSVYLGTDTQYF
abundance: .; d_gene: TRBD1; j_gene: TRBJ2-1; v_gene: TRBV11-2; CDR3nt: TGTGCCAGCAGCACTCCGGACAGGGGTTACAATGAGCAGTTCTTC; CDR3aa: CASSTPDRGYNEQFF
abundance: few; d_gene: .; j_gene: TRBJ1-6; v_gene: TRBV13; CDR3nt: TGTGCCAGCAGCTTAGGTCATCGTGCCCCCGGCCGGGAGAGCTTT; CDR3aa: CASSLGHRAPGRESF
abundance: few; d_gene: .; j_gene: TRBJ2-1; v_gene: TRBV5-1; CDR3nt: TGCGCCAGCAGCTTGGTGGGAGGCCCGTTTGATGAGCAGTTCTTC; CDR3aa: CASSLVGGPFDEQFF
abundance: .; d_gene: TRBD1; j_gene: TRBJ1-1; v_gene: TRBV29-1; CDR3nt: TGCAGCGTTGCAGGGGGCTATAGTGAAGCTTTCTTT; CDR3aa: CSVAGGYSEAFF
abundance: .; d_gene: TRBD2; j_gene: TRBJ2-7; v_gene: TRBV5-1; CDR3nt: TGCGCCTCAGCGGGGGAGGGTAGGAACGAGCAGTACTTC; CDR3aa: CASAGEGRNEQYF
abundance: .; d_gene: .; j_gene: TRBJ1-6; v_gene: TRBV5-8; CDR3nt: TGTGCCAGCAGCGTAAAGGGGGAAGGTGGCAATTCACCCCTCCACTTT; CDR3aa: CASSVKGEGGNSPLHF
abundance: .; d_gene: .; j_gene: TRBJ1-2; v_gene: TRBV5-4; CDR3nt: TGTGCCAGCAGCTTTCGTGGAGATACCCCGGGGGGCTACACCTTC; CDR3aa: CASSFRGDTPGGYTF
abundance: few; d_gene: TRBD1; j_gene: TRBJ1-5; v_gene: TRBV6-5; CDR3nt: TGTGCCAGCAGTTACTCGAAGGCAGGGGGCTGGCAGCCCCAGCATTTT; CDR3aa: CASSYSKAGGWQPQHF
abundance: .; d_gene: TRBD1; j_gene: TRBJ2-5; v_gene: TRBV19; CDR3nt: TGTGCCAGTAGTATAGTTGGCCTCCGGACAGGGCCGGAGACCCAGTACTTC; CDR3aa: CASSIVGLRTGPETQYF
abundance: .; d_gene: .; j_gene: TRBJ2-1; v_gene: TRBV27; CDR3nt: TGTGCCAGCAGTTCCCTCGGTTACAATGAGCAGTTCTTC; CDR3aa: CASSSLGYNEQFF
abundance: .; d_gene: TRBD1; j_gene: TRBJ1-3; v_gene: TRBV30; CDR3nt: TGTGCCTGGAGCCCCTCCGGGGCACAGGGGAGAGGAAACACCATATATTTT; CDR3aa: CAWSPSGAQGRGNTIYF
abundance: .; d_gene: TRBD2; j_gene: TRBJ2-1; v_gene: TRBV5-1; CDR3nt: TGCGCCAGCAGCTTGGGGCTAGCGGGATCCGGGAATGAGCAGTTCTTC; CDR3aa: CASSLGLAGSGNEQFF
abundance: .; d_gene: TRBD1; j_gene: TRBJ1-2; v_gene: TRBV28; CDR3nt: TGTGCCAGCAGCAGTGGTTACAGGGGGTATGGCTACACCTTC; CDR3aa: CASSSGYRGYGYTF
abundance: .; d_gene: .; j_gene: TRBJ2-7; v_gene: TRBV20-1; CDR3nt: TGCAGTGCCCAGGACTATCCTGCGCAGTACTTC; CDR3aa: CSAQDYPAQYF
abundance: .; d_gene: .; j_gene: TRBJ2-2; v_gene: TRBV5-4; CDR3nt: TGTGCCAGCAGCTTTGGGACATATACCGGGGAGCCGTTTTTT; CDR3aa: CASSFGTYTGEPFF
abundance: .; d_gene: .; j_gene: TRBJ2-2; v_gene: TRBV11-3; CDR3nt: TGTGCCAGCAGCACGGGATCTCCGATTGGGGCCGGGGAGCTGTTTTTT; CDR3aa: CASSTGSPIGAGELFF
abundance: .; d_gene: .; j_gene: TRBJ1-1; v_gene: TRBV7-6; CDR3nt: TGTGCCAGCAGCTTAGGTGGCAGGCCGGGGACTGAAGCTTTCTTT; CDR3aa: CASSLGGRPGTEAFF
abundance: .; d_gene: TRBD2; j_gene: TRBJ2-2; v_gene: TRBV11-1; CDR3nt: TGTGCCAGCAGCCGAAGAATAGGACTAGCGGGGAACACCGGGGAGCTGTTTTTT; CDR3aa: CASSRRIGLAGNTGELFF
abundance: .; d_gene: .; j_gene: TRBJ2-7; v_gene: TRBV6-5; CDR3nt: TGTGCCAGCAGTTTTGGGCAGGGGCCCTACGAGCAGTACTTC; CDR3aa: CASSFGQGPYEQYF
abundance: .; d_gene: TRBD2; j_gene: TRBJ2-7; v_gene: TRBV11-2; CDR3nt: TGTGCCAGCAGCTCAGGGACTAGCGGGAGCTACGAGCAGTACTTC; CDR3aa: CASSSGTSGSYEQYF
abundance: .; d_gene: TRBD2; j_gene: TRBJ2-7; v_gene: TRBV11-3; CDR3nt: TGTGCCAGCAGCTTATCAGCGGGAGGCACCTACGAGCAGTACTTC; CDR3aa: CASSLSAGGTYEQYF
abundance: .; d_gene: TRBD1; j_gene: TRBJ2-4; v_gene: TRBV6-5; CDR3nt: TGTGCCAGCTCGACAGGGAAGGAATCGAACATTCAGTACTTC; CDR3aa: CASSTGKESNIQYF
abundance: .; d_gene: .; j_gene: TRBJ1-2; v_gene: TRBV6-5; CDR3nt: TGTGCCAGCAGTTACTCAACAGCTAACTATGGCTACACCTTC; CDR3aa: CASSYSTANYGYTF